The TCR beta chain under discussion was sequenced for a study of Ad26.COV2.S vaccination and SARS-CoV-2 variants. The treatment here: 19 received Ad26.COV2.S at low or high dose, single or two shots; about 5 received placebo; per-sample allocation not given. The samples date from day 63 after the first vaccine or placebo injection. Points from the study as a whole: Spike-specific TCR breadth in vaccine recipients exceeded that seen in placebo recipients.

Germline V gives CDR1 MNHEY, CDR2 SMNVEV (reference sequence). After removal of 5 bases from V and 6 bases from J, the junction contained 13 bases not matched to a gene. The CDR3 loop spans 17 amino acids. Data came from immunoSEQ multiplex PCR; TCRdb stores just in-frame clones and leaves some out. The sample yields roughly 380,000 clones, approximately 84% seen once. About this clone itself: Its specificity is not known.

The starting material was peripheral blood, obtained in a trial of Ad26.COV2.S vaccine versus placebo. The clonotype originates from a person between 18 and 65 years old who received the Ad26.COV2.S COVID-19 vaccine or a placebo. The chain couples TRBV27 to TRBJ2-5; 12 bases fit TRBD1. DNA of the CDR3: TGTGCCAGCAGTCTCGACAATCCGGGACAGGGGGCCAAGACCCAGTACTTC. Its translation: CASSLDNPGQGAKTQYF.